The clone carrying this T cell receptor beta chain has just one count. The germline V gene has CDR1 SGHRS and CDR2 YFSETQ. The CDR3 has 14 amino acids. With 6 bases removed from V and 2 bases from J, the gap between germline ends came to 13 bases. Each CDR3 protein gets one entry after TCRdb re-called the 5' RACE reads with MiXCR. The sample lists 350,000 to 500,000 distinct CDR3 sequences, 18% seen once, with roughly 21% in the top ten. The data stem from a study of T-cell memory formation after mild COVID-19. The V call is TRBV5-1, the J call TRBJ2-3, with D hard to call. The receptor comes from a man aged 18 to 30 who had mild COVID-19 (a few samples of this study predate the infection). Cell type and time point are not known. Specimen: PBMCs or a T cell subset sorted from them (not recorded which). CDR3 region: CASNWNVFTDTQYF. The CDR3 bases are TGCGCCAGCAATTGGAACGTCTTCACAGATACGCAGTATTTT.